A selection of T cell receptor beta chains follows, all from one sample in a study of cytomegalovirus exposure and HLA in healthy donors. TCRdb's table, derived via immunoSEQ multiplex PCR, lists solely in-frame clones and lacks some. The listing contains approximately 120,000 clones. Source material: PBMCs. The receptors stem from a man aged 40-55 years in good health and CMV-seronegative. Both conserved end residues are trimmed from each CDR3. D genes are given only for firm matches.

J gene,V gene,D gene,CDR3 protein
TRBJ1-4,TRBV10-1,TRBD1,ASSDQGATNEKLF
TRBJ2-6,TRBV27,TRBD1,ASTTIQGAGANVLT
TRBJ1-1,TRBV7-3,.,ASSRLGGETEAF
TRBJ2-1,TRBV5-4,TRBD2,ASSSGLAEYNEQF
TRBJ1-5,TRBV7-2,.,ASSSGLNQPQH
TRBJ2-7,TRBV6-1,TRBD2,ASSEIGTSGTYEQY
TRBJ2-2,TRBV6-1,.,ASSELLGGTTSTGELF
TRBJ1-2,TRBV28,TRBD1,ASTLSVPGRGRLGYT
TRBJ1-1,TRBV4-2,.,ASSQGLDTEAF
TRBJ2-7,TRBV7-9,TRBD2,ASSQAGPYEQY
TRBJ2-1,TRBV5-4,.,ASSLASQQF
TRBJ1-5,TRBV6-1,TRBD1,AIRDSGNQPQH
TRBJ2-3,TRBV5-1,TRBD2,ASRAGGGATDTQY
TRBJ2-2,TRBV6-1,TRBD2,ASSDQRGKRNTGELF
TRBJ2-7,TRBV4-2,.,ASSQVGSSGTTYEQY
TRBJ2-7,TRBV29-1,TRBD2,SVSGSSISYEQY
TRBJ2-2,TRBV6-1,.,ASKQGNTGELF
TRBJ2-3,TRBV6-1,TRBD1,ASSEGTGGWTDTQY
TRBJ2-4,TRBV28,.,ASNLSGPKNIQY
TRBJ1-5,TRBV5-4,.,ASSLDRSNQPQH
TRBJ2-2,TRBV30,.,AWMGDTFANTGELF
TRBJ2-3,TRBV10-3,.,AISESAGISSTDTQY
TRBJ1-5,TRBV5-1,TRBD1,ASSPGTGSSNQPQH
TRBJ2-2,TRBV10-3,TRBD2,ATLAGAGTGELF
TRBJ2-6,TRBV30,TRBD2,AWSVGGGGANVLT
TRBJ2-1,TRBV2,TRBD2,ASSGTLAGGPGQF
TRBJ2-5,TRBV30,.,AWSMGRTEETQY
TRBJ1-3,TRBV28,.,ATDEQGTSGNTIY
TRBJ2-2,TRBV5-5,.,ASSPTGSLTGELF
TRBJ2-4,TRBV6-1,.,ASSGAAKNIQY
TRBJ2-1,TRBV28,TRBD1,ASRLQGAHGNEQF
TRBJ2-7,TRBV11-3,TRBD2,ASRVGGSGDSYEQY
TRBJ2-3,TRBV29-1,.,SVAQGQATDTQY
TRBJ2-7,TRBV28,TRBD1,ASSETGGSGEQY
TRBJ2-7,TRBV28,TRBD1,ASSTGTGVYEQY
TRBJ2-7,TRBV27,TRBD1,ASSLGTGASYEQY
TRBJ1-1,TRBV5-8,.,ATRKETNTEAF
TRBJ1-1,TRBV7-2,.,ASTRGGRGTPNTEAF
TRBJ1-1,TRBV7-6,.,ASSAGENTEAF
TRBJ2-7,TRBV4-2,TRBD2,ASSIRLAGDEQY
TRBJ1-2,TRBV30,.,AWSVGQSYGYT
TRBJ2-2,TRBV5-1,.,ASSLVGSGNTGELF
TRBJ1-3,TRBV6-6,.,ASRLTGNTIY
TRBJ2-3,TRBV5-6,.,ASIGVDTQY
TRBJ2-7,TRBV18,.,ASSPAGSSEYEQY
TRBJ2-7,TRBV7-7,TRBD2,ASSLSSGGSYEQY
TRBJ2-1,TRBV9,TRBD1,ASSTRTGFMSYNEQF
TRBJ2-3,TRBV19,TRBD2,ASRPAGVGTDTQY
TRBJ2-5,TRBV6-4,TRBD2,ASRLTSEETQY
TRBJ2-6,TRBV11-3,.,ASSPGQYPSSEANVLT
TRBJ1-2,TRBV30,.,AWSPLRMWNYGYT
TRBJ2-2,TRBV5-1,TRBD2,ASSLASREGTGELF